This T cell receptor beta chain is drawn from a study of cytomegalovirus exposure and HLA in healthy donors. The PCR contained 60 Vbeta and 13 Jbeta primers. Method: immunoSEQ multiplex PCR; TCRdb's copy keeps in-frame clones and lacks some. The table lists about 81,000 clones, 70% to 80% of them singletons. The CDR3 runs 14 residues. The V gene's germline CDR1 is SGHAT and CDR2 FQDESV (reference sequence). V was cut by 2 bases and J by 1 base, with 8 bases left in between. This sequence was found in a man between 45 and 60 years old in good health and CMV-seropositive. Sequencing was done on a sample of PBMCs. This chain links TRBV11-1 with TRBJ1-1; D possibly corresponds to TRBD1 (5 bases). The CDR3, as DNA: TGTGCCAGCAGCTTACAGGGAGGGAACACTGAAGCTTTCTTT. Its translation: CASSLQGGNTEAFF.